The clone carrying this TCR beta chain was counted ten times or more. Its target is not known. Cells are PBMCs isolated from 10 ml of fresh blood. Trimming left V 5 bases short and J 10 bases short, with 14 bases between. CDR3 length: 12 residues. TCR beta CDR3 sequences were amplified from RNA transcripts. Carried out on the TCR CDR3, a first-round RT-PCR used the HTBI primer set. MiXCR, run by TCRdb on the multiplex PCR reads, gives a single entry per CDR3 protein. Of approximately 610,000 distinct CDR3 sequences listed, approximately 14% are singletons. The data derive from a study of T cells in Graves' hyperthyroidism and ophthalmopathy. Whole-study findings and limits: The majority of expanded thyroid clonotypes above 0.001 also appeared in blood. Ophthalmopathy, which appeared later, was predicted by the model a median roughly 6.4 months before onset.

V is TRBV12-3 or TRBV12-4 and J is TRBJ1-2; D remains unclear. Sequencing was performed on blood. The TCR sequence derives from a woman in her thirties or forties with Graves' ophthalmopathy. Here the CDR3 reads CASSLAGTDYTF. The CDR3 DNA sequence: TGTGCCAGCAGTCTCGCGGGCACCGACTACACCTTC.